These 19 T cell receptor beta chains originate from one sample sequenced in a study of T cell repertoires in cytomegalovirus infection. TCRdb called the reads again in MiXCR, with one record for every CDR3 protein. The profile shows some 480,000 distinct CDR3 sequences, 33% of them singletons. These receptors are not linked to any known antigen. The sample here was cultured PBMCs, taken from culture after CMV antigen stimulation. The receptors originated from a human donor in good health (CMV status not recorded). Some clones in this sample may be carry-over from other donors' samples.

The chain links TRBV19 to TRBJ1-4; D gene unclear. CDR1 and CDR2 from the germline V gene are LNHDA and SQIVND (reference sequence). The CDR3 extends over 14 amino acids. Between the trimmed V and J ends, which lost 1 base and 10 bases, there was a span of 13 bases. The CDR3 DNA reads as TGTGCCAGTAGTATAGGCCCGACCATGGGAAAACTGTTTTTT. This encodes CASSIGPTMGKLFF. Using reference TRBV19 and TRBJ1-4 for the parts outside the CDR3, the full variable domain is DGGITQSPKYLFRKEGQNVTLSCEQNLNHDAMYWYRQDPGQGLRLIYYSQIVNDFQKGDIAEGYSVSREKKESFPLTVTSAQKNPTAFYLCASSIGPTMGKLFFGSGTQLSVL.

The chain couples TRBV4-1 to TRBJ2-7, with TRBD1 matching 7 bases. This CDR3 spans 16 amino acids. V lost 4 bases, J lost 0 bases, and 9 bases stayed unmatched. The V gene's germline CDR1 is MGHRA and CDR2 YSYEKL. CDR3 amino acids: CASSPHLQGPSYEQYF. CDR3 nucleotide sequence: TGCGCCAGCAGCCCCCACCTACAGGGGCCCTCCTACGAGCAGTACTTC.

The chain combines TRBV10-3 with TRBJ1-6; tentative D call: TRBD1 (5 bases). Germline V gene sequence: CDR1 ENHRY, CDR2 SYGVKD. Trimming removed 4 bases at V and 8 bases at J, with 12 bases between. The CDR3 sequence is 14 residues long. The CDR3, as DNA: TGTGCCATCAGTGGGGGCCTCGTGGATTCACCCCTCCACTTT. This codes for CAISGGLVDSPLHF.

This clonotype was seen more than once but under ten times. The chain carries TRBV6-1 and TRBJ1-1; no reliable D call. The germline CDR1 and CDR2 sequences are MNHNS and SASEGT. Trimming removed 5 bases from V and 11 bases from J, with 18 bases in between. The CDR3 length is 13 residues. The DNA for the CDR3 is TGTGCCAGCAGTTTCTGGGAACAAAGCATCGCTTTCTTT. Amino acids: CASSFWEQSIAFF.

The chain employs TRBV23-1 and TRBJ2-5, with 7 bases lining up with TRBD2. TRBV23-1 is classed as an ORF, of uncertain function. V gave up 2 bases and J gave up 2 bases; unmatched junction bases: 20. The length of the CDR3 is 20 residues. CDR3 in amino acids: CASSQESLPGEREGQETQYF. DNA of the CDR3: TGCGCCAGCAGTCAAGAGAGCCTTCCCGGGGAGCGGGAAGGTCAAGAGACCCAGTACTTC.

This clonotype was detected many times. V gene TRBV7-2 combines with J gene TRBJ2-2; D remains ambiguous. The V end lost 5 bases, the J end lost 1 base, and 5 bases lay between the germline ends. CDR1 SGHTA and CDR2 FQGNSA come from the germline V gene. This CDR3 has 13 residues. Written as DNA, the CDR3 is TGTGCCAGCAGCCGTGGGAACACCGGGGAGCTGTTTTTT. This translates into CASSRGNTGELFF.

The chain uses TRBV6-6 and TRBJ2-1; TRBD2 aligns across 12 bases. Germline CDR1 reads MNHNY; CDR2 reads SVGAGI (reference sequence). This CDR3 comprises 14 residues. The junction had 7 bases not matched to a gene; V was cut back by 6 bases and J by 10 bases. The CDR3 DNA reads TGTGCCAGCAGAGCTTCCGGGACTAGCGGGGAGCAGTTCTTC. Translated, it gives CASRASGTSGEQFF.

This chain connects TRBV6-5 to TRBJ1-2; D possibly corresponds to TRBD1 (5 bases). This CDR3 has 15 amino acids. The germline V and J ends were trimmed by 4 bases and 1 base, with 13 bases remaining between them. CDR1 is MNHEY, CDR2 SVGAGI, per germline. CDR3 bases: TGTGCCAGCAGTTCGAAGGGGTGGGGTAACTATGGCTACACCTTC. It translates to CASSSKGWGNYGYTF.

This clonotype was found a few times. The chain couples TRBV7-9 to TRBJ1-5; unclear D gene. This CDR3 is 12 amino acids long. Between the trimmed V and J ends, which lost 5 bases and 3 bases, there was a span of 5 bases. Germline values: CDR1 SEHNR, CDR2 FQNEAQ (reference sequence). CDR3 coding DNA: TGTGCCAGCAGCCAAGACAATCAGCCCCAGCATTTT. Translating it yields CASSQDNQPQHF.

V gene TRBV6-2 or TRBV6-3 combines with J gene TRBJ2-3, with TRBD1 identical over 7 bases. Trimming took 6 bases from V and 6 from J; bases not matched to a gene: 9. Germline values: CDR1 MNHEY, CDR2 SVGEGT. CDR3 size: 14 residues. The CDR3 here is CASRPTGAEDTQYF. The CDR3 DNA reads TGTGCCAGCAGACCAACAGGGGCCGAGGATACGCAGTATTTT.

In this sample, this clonotype turned up a few times. This chain uses TRBV6-5 with TRBJ2-1, with 12 bases matching TRBD2. After removal of 5 bases from V and 6 bases from J, the junction contained 11 bases not matched to a gene. Germline V CDR1 and CDR2: MNHEY, SVGAGI. The CDR3 runs to 17 residues. Written as DNA, the CDR3 is TGTGCCAGCAGTACCGCCCAAGGACTAGCGGGGAGCAATGAGCAGTTCTTC. Translation: CASSTAQGLAGSNEQFF.

The V gene is TRBV19, the J gene TRBJ2-7; 14 bases map to TRBD2. Germline CDR1 and CDR2: LNHDA and SQIVND (reference sequence). The junction had 6 bases not matched to a gene; V was cut back by 5 bases and J by 6 bases. The CDR3 covers 15 residues. The CDR3 region has the DNA TGTGCCAGTAGTTCCGGACTAGCGGGAGGTGGCGAGCAGTACTTC. Translation gives CASSSGLAGGGEQYF.

V usage is TRBV6-2 or TRBV6-3 and J usage is TRBJ2-1; D might be TRBD2 (6 bases). This CDR3 has 13 residues. V was shortened by 5 bases and J by 6 bases, with 11 bases between the two germline ends. Germline values: CDR1 MNHEY, CDR2 SVGEGT. The CDR3 region is CASSGGLSNEQFF. The CDR3, as DNA: TGTGCCAGCAGTGGGGGACTGTCCAATGAGCAGTTCTTC.

V and J are TRBV19 and TRBJ2-1; D perhaps matches TRBD1 (5 bases). This CDR3 has 13 residues. Trimming removed 9 bases from V and 4 bases from J, with 13 bases in between. Germline loops: CDR1 LNHDA, CDR2 SQIVND (reference sequence). The CDR3 loop is CASRKDSYNEQFF. The DNA for the CDR3 is TGTGCCAGCCGAAAAGACAGTTACAATGAGCAGTTCTTC.

The rearrangement uses TRBV4-1 and TRBJ2-2, with unresolved D. The CDR3 is 14 residues long. Germline V gene sequence: CDR1 MGHRA, CDR2 YSYEKL. Trimming shortened V by 7 bases and J by 4 bases, and 13 bases separated the two germline ends. CDR3 protein: CASNRVIGTGELFF. CDR3 DNA: TGCGCCAGCAATCGGGTCATAGGCACCGGGGAGCTGTTTTTT.

V gene TRBV12-3 or TRBV12-4 combines with J gene TRBJ2-3; D is unresolved. The V end was cut by 0 bases, the J end by 2 bases, with 9 bases between. This CDR3 has 15 residues. This CDR3 reads CASSLARPPTDTQYF. In DNA, the CDR3 is TGTGCCAGCAGTTTAGCGCGGCCCCCCACAGATACGCAGTATTTT.

This clonotype was seen a handful of times. The V and J genes are TRBV28 and TRBJ2-5, with TRBD1 matching over 9 bases. V gave up 4 bases and J gave up 6 bases; unmatched junction bases: 9. Germline V gene sequence: CDR1 MDHEN, CDR2 SYDVKM. This CDR3 has 15 amino acids. The CDR3 spells CASSWGTGGGQTQYF. In nucleotides, the CDR3 is TGTGCCAGCAGTTGGGGTACAGGGGGCGGACAGACCCAGTACTTC.

The rearrangement links TRBV18 to TRBJ2-5; weak D call: TRBD1 (5 bases). This CDR3 is built from 13 residues. Looked up from germline, CDR1 is KGHSH and CDR2 is LQKENI. The V gene lost 6 bases and the J gene lost 5 bases, with 13 bases spanning the gap. The CDR3 DNA reads as TGTGCCAGCTCCGGCGGCTGGGGCGAGACCCAGTACTTC. As protein: CASSGGWGETQYF. Full variable domain (remainder filled in from reference TRBV18 and TRBJ2-5): NAGVMQNPRHLVRRRGQEARLRCSPMKGHSHVYWYRQLPEEGLKFMVYLQKENIIDESGMPKERFSAEFPKEGPSILRIQQVVRGDSAAYFCASSGGWGETQYFGPGTRLLVL.

This clonotype has at least ten counts. The rearrangement links TRBV7-2 to TRBJ1-6; TRBD1 matches 7 bases. The CDR3 has 15 residues. V lost 1 base to trimming and J lost 9 bases; unmatched junction nucleotides: 6. Germline V gives CDR1 SGHTA, CDR2 FQGNSA. The CDR3 region has the DNA TGTGCCAGCAGCTTAGAGGGACAGCGGAGTTCACCCCTCCACTTT. It codes for CASSLEGQRSSPLHF. Together with reference TRBV7-2 and TRBJ1-6, the CDR3 gives the full variable domain: GAGVSQSPSNKVTEKGKDVELRCDPISGHTALYWYRQSLGQGLEFLIYFQGNSAPDKSGLPSDRFSAERTGGSVSTLTIQRTQQEDSAVYLCASSLEGQRSSPLHFGNGTRLTVT.